The next 7 T cell receptor beta chains were all read from a single sample in a study of T cells in Graves' hyperthyroidism and ophthalmopathy. The investigators amplified TCR beta CDR3 regions from RNA transcripts. With the HTBI primer set, the TCR CDR3 went through a first round of RT-PCR. TCRdb processed the multiplex PCR reads anew with MiXCR; each CDR3 protein has one entry. The table shows some 740,000 distinct CDR3 sequences, with 14% occurring only once. Sequencing input: blood. The receptors derive from a woman under 30 with Graves' hyperthyroidism.

The table lists this clonotype with a few counts. This sequence joins TRBV4-1 and TRBJ2-2; 7 nucleotides align to TRBD1. The germline CDR1 and CDR2 sequences are MGHRA and YSYEKL. V gave up 6 bases and J gave up 5 bases; unmatched junction bases: 9. The CDR3 extends over 15 amino acids. CDR3 in DNA: TGCGCCAGCAGTCCTCTGACAGGGATGACCGGGGAGCTGTTTTTT. Its translation: CASSPLTGMTGELFF.

The V call is TRBV20-1, the J call TRBJ1-5; possible D gene TRBD1, 6 bases. The CDR3 totals 14 residues. The V end was cut by 1 base, the J end by 3 bases, with 10 bases between. CDR1 DFQATT and CDR2 SNEGSKA come from the germline V gene (reference sequence). This CDR3 reads CSARGSGVNQPQHF. The DNA for the CDR3 is TGCAGTGCTAGAGGCTCAGGGGTCAATCAGCCCCAGCATTTT.

This clonotype was counted ten times or more. V and J are TRBV6-1 and TRBJ1-1; D is unclear. Germline lookup yields CDR1 MNHNS and CDR2 SASEGT. Trimming removed 6 bases at V and 6 bases at J, with 14 bases between. The CDR3 runs to 13 residues. The DNA of the CDR3 is TGTGCCAGCAGAAGAGGGTTAGCCGCTGAAGCTTTCTTT. This gives the protein CASRRGLAAEAFF.

The table lists this clonotype with many counts. The chain has TRBV7-6 and TRBJ2-5; no definite D call. This CDR3 region has 13 residues. The germline V gene has CDR1 SGHVS and CDR2 FNYEAQ. V lost 4 bases and J 5 bases, leaving 11 bases between the germline ends. This chain's CDR3 is CASSSGVSETQYF. CDR3 coding DNA: TGTGCCAGCAGCTCTGGGGTTAGTGAGACCCAGTACTTC.

The chain employs TRBV4-1 and TRBJ2-3, with TRBD2 matching 9 bases. CDR1 is MGHRA, CDR2 YSYEKL, per germline. The J segment lost 7 bases and the V segment lost 0 bases, leaving 8 bases of the junction unmatched. CDR3 size: 16 residues. CDR3 bases: TGCGCCAGCAGCCAAGATGAAGCGGGGGGTCGATATACGCAGTATTTT. Its protein is CASSQDEAGGRYTQYF.

The V call is TRBV20-1, the J call TRBJ2-7, with 8 bases that match TRBD2. CDR3 length: 15 amino acids. CDR1 and CDR2 (germline): DFQATT, SNEGSKA (reference sequence). After removal of 1 base from V and 2 bases from J, the junction contained 7 bases not matched to a gene. CDR3: CSARVGPAGAYEQYF. The CDR3, as DNA: TGCAGTGCTAGAGTGGGTCCAGCGGGGGCCTACGAGCAGTACTTC.

This clonotype appeared many times. The chain joins TRBV9 to TRBJ2-1; weak D call: TRBD2 (6 bases). The V end was cut by 2 bases, the J end by 0 bases, with 9 bases between. The CDR3 has 15 residues. In germline, CDR1 is SGDLS, CDR2 YYNGEE. The CDR3, as DNA: TGTGCCAGCAGCGTGGGGGACTCCTCCTACAATGAGCAGTTCTTC. Its protein product is CASSVGDSSYNEQFF.